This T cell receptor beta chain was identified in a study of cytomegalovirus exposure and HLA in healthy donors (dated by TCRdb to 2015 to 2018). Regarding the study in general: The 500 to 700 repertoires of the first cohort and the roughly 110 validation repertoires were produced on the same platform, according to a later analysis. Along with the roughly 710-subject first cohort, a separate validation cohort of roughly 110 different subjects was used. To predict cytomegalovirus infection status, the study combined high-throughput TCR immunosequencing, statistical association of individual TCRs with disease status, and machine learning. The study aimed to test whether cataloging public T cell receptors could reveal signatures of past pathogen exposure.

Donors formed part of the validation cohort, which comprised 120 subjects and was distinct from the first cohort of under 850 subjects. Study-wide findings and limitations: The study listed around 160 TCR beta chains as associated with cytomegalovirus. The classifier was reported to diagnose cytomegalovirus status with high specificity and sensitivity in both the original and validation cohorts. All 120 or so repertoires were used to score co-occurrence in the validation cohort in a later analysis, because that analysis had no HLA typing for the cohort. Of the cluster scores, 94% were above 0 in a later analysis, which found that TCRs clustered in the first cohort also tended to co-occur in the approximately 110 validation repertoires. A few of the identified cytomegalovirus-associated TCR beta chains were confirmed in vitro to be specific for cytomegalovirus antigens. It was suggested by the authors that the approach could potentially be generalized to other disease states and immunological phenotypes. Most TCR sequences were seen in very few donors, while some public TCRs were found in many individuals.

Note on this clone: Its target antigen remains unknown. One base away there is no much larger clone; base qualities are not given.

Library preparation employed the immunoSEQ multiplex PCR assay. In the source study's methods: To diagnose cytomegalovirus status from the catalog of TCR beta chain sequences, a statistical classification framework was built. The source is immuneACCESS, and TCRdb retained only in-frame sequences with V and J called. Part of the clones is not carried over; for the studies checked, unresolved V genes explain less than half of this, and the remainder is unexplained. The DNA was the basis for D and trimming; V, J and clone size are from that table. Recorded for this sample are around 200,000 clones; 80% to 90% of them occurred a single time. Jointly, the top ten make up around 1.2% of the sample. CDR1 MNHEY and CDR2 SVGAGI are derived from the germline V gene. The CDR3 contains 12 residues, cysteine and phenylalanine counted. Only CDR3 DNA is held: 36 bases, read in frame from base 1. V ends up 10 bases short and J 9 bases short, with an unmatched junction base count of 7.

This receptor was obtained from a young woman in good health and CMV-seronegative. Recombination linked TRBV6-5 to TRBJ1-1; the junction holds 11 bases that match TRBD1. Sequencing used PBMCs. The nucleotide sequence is TGTGCCACCCAACGGACAGGGGGCAAAGCTTTCTTT. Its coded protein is CATQRTGGKAFF.